This T cell receptor beta chain was identified during a study of T-cell memory formation after mild COVID-19. This clonotype was seen a few times. Antigen: not known. CDR3 length: 15 residues. Germline-derived CDR1 and CDR2 are SGHTA and FQGNSA. The V and J ends lost 1 base and 7 bases, in that order; junction bases with no gene match: 4. TCRdb re-called the 5' RACE reads through MiXCR, storing one row per CDR3 protein. This repertoire shows some 440,000 distinct CDR3 sequences, roughly 23% found once; its top ten account for approximately 12%. Study observations and caveats: Later expanders leaned CD4+, whereas clones that contracted between day 15 and 85 were balanced CD4/CD8.

The sequenced sample consisted of PBMCs or a T cell subset sorted from them (not recorded which). V gene TRBV7-2 combines with J gene TRBJ2-7, with TRBD2 matching 13 bases. The TCR originated in an adult woman who had mild COVID-19 (a few samples of this study predate the infection). Cell type and time point are not known. The CDR3 here is CASSLERTSGSEQYF. DNA for the CDR3: TGTGCCAGCAGCTTAGAGAGGACTAGCGGGAGTGAGCAGTACTTC. Using reference TRBV7-2 and TRBJ2-7 for the parts outside the CDR3, the full variable domain is GAGVSQSPSNKVTEKGKDVELRCDPISGHTALYWYRQSLGQGLEFLIYFQGNSAPDKSGLPSDRFSAERTGGSVSTLTIQRTQQEDSAVYLCASSLERTSGSEQYFGPGTRLTVT.